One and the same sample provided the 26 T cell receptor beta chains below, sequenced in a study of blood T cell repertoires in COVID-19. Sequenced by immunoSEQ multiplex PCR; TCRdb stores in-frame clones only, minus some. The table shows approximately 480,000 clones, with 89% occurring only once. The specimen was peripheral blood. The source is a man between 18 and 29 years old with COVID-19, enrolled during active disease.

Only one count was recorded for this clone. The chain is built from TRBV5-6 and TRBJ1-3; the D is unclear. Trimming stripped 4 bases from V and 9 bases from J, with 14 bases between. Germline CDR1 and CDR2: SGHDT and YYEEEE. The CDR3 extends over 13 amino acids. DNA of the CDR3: TGTGCCAGCAGCGCCGGGATTTCGGTCACCATATATTTT. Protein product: CASSAGISVTIYF.

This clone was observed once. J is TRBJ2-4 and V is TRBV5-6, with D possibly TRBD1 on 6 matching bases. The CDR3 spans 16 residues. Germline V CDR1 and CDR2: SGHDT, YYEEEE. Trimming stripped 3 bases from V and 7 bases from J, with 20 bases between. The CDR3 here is CASSSLGTTIGNIQYF. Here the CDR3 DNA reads TGTGCCAGCAGCTCCTTAGGGACAACGATTGGGAACATTCAGTACTTC. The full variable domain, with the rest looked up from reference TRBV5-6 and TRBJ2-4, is DAGVTQSPTHLIKTRGQQVTLRCSPKSGHDTVSWYQQALGQGPQFIFQYYEEEERQRGNFPDRFSGHQFPNYSSELNVNALLLGDSALYLCASSSLGTTIGNIQYFGAGTRLSVL.

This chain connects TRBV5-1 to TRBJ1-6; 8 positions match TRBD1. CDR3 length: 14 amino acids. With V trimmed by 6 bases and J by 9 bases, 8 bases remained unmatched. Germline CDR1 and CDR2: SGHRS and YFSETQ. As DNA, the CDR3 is TGCGCCAGCACCGAAACAGGGGGTGGTTCACCCCTCCACTTT. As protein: CASTETGGGSPLHF.

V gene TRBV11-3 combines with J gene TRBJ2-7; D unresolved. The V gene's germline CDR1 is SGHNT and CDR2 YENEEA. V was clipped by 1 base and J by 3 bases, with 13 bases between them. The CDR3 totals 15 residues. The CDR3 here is CASSLGASVGYEQYF. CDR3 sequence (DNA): TGTGCCAGCAGCTTAGGGGCGTCAGTCGGCTACGAGCAGTACTTC.

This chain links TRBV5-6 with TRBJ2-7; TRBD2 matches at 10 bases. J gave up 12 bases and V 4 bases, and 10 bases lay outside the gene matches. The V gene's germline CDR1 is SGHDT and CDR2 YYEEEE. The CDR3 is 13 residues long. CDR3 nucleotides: TGTGCCAGCAGCCGTGGCGGACTAGCGGTTGGGTACTTC. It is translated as CASSRGGLAVGYF. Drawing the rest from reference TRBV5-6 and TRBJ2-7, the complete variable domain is DAGVTQSPTHLIKTRGQQVTLRCSPKSGHDTVSWYQQALGQGPQFIFQYYEEEERQRGNFPDRFSGHQFPNYSSELNVNALLLGDSALYLCASSRGGLAVGYFGPGTRLTVT.

DNA of the CDR3: TGTGCCAGTGTGACTACCTTCGGGGAGACCCAGTACTTC. Its protein is CASVTTFGETQYF. The gene calls are TRBV2 and TRBJ2-5, with D possibly matching TRBD2 (5 bases). V lost 9 bases and J lost 5, with 16 bases in between. The CDR3 totals 13 residues. Germline V CDR1 and CDR2: SNHLY, FYNNEI.

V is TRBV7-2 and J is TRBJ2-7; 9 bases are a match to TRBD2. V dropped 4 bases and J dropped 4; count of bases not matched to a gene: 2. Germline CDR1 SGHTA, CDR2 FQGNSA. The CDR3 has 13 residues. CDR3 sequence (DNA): TGTGCCAGCAGCTCAGCGGGGGGTTACGAGCAGTACTTC. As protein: CASSSAGGYEQYF.

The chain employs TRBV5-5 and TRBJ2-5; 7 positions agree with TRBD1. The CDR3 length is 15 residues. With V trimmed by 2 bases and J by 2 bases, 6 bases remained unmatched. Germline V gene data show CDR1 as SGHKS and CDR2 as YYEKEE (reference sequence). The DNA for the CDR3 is TGTGCCAGCAGCTTTATTGGGGACAGACAAGAGACCCAGTACTTC. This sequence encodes CASSFIGDRQETQYF.

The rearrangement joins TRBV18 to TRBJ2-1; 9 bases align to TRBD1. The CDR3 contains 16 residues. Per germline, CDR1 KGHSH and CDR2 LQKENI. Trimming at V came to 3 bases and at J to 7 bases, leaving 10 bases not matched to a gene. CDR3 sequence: CASSPMGQGALNEQFF. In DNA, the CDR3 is TGTGCCAGCTCACCCATGGGACAGGGTGCTTTGAATGAGCAGTTCTTC.

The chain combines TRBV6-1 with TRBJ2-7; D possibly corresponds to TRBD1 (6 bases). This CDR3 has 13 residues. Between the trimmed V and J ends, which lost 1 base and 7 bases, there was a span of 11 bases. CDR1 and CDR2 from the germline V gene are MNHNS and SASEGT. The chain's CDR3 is CASSEGTVGEQYF. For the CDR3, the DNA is TGTGCCAGCAGTGAAGGGACAGTTGGGGAGCAGTACTTC.

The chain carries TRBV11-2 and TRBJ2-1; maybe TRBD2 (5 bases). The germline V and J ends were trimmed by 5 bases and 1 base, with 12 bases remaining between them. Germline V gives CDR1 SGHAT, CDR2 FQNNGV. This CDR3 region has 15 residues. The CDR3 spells CASSLTTRSYNEQFF. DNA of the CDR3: TGTGCCAGCAGCCTGACTACCAGGTCCTACAATGAGCAGTTCTTC.

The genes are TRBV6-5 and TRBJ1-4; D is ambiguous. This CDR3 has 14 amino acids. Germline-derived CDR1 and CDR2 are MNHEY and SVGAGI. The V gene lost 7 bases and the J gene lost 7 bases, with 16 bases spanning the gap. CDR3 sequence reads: CASNYRPSPEKLFF. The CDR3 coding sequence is TGTGCCAGCAACTACCGGCCCTCTCCTGAAAAACTGTTTTTT.

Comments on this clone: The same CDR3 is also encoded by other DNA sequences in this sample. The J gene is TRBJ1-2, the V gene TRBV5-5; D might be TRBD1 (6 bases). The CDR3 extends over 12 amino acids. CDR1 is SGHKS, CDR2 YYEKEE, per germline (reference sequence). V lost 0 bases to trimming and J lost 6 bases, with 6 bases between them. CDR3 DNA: TGTGCCAGCAGCTTGGACAGGGATGGCTACACCTTC. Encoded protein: CASSLDRDGYTF.

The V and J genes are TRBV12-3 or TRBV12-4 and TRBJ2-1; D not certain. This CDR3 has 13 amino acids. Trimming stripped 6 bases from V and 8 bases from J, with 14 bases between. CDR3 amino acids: CASRRPGGDEQFF. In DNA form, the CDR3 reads TGTGCCAGCAGACGTCCGGGTGGTGATGAGCAGTTCTTC.

CDR3 in DNA: TGCGCCAGCAGCGTAGGGGGACCCAAAAACATTCAGTACTTC. It translates to CASSVGGPKNIQYF. J is TRBJ2-4 and V is TRBV5-1; the D gene is possibly TRBD1 (6 bases). The length of the CDR3 is 14 residues. The V end was cut by 4 bases, the J end by 2 bases, with 10 bases between. From germline, CDR1 is SGHRS and CDR2 YFSETQ.

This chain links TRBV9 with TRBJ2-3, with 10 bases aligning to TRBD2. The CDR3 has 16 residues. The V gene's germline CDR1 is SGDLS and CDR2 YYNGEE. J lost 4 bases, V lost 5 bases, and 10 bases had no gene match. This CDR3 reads CASSAAGGGIADTQYF. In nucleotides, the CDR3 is TGTGCCAGCAGTGCAGCGGGAGGGGGTATCGCAGATACGCAGTATTTT.

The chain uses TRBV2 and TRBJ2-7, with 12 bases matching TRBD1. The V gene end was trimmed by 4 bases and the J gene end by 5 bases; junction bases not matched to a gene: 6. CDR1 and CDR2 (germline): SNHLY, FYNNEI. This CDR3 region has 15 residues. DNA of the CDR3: TGTGCCAGCAGTGGCCGGGACAGGGGGCCAGACGAGCAGTACTTC. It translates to CASSGRDRGPDEQYF.

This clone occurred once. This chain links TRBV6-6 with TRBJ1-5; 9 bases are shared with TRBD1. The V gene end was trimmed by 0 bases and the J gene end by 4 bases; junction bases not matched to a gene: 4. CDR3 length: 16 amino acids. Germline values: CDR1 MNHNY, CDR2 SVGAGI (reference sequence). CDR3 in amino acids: CASSYSGQGGNQPQHF. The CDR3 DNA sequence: TGTGCCAGCAGTTACTCGGGACAGGGTGGGAATCAGCCCCAGCATTTT.

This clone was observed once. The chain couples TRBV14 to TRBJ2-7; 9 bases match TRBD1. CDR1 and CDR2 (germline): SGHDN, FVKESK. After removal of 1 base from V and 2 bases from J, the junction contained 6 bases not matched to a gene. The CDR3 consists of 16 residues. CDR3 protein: CASSQVPGQGPYEQYF. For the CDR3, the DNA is TGTGCCAGCAGCCAAGTCCCGGGACAGGGCCCCTACGAGCAGTACTTC.

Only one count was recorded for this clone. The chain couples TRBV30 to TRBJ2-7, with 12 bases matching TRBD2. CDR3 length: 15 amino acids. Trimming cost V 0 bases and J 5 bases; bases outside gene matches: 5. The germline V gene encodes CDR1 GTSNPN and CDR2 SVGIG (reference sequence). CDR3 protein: CAWSVLTSGSNEQYF. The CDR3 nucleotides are TGTGCCTGGAGTGTATTGACTAGCGGGAGTAACGAGCAGTACTTC.

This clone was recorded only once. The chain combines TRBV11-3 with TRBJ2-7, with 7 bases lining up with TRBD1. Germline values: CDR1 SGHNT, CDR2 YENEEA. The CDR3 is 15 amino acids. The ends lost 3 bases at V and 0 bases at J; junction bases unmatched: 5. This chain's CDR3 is CASSFDRASSYEQYF. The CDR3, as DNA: TGTGCCAGCAGCTTTGACAGGGCCAGCTCCTACGAGCAGTACTTC.

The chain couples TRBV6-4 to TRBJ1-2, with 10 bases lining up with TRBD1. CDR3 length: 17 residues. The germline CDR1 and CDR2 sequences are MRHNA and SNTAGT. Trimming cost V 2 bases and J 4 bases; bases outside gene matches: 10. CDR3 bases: TGTGCCAGCAGTGACGTCCCGGGACAGGGGTTTGGCTATGGCTACACCTTC. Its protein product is CASSDVPGQGFGYGYTF.

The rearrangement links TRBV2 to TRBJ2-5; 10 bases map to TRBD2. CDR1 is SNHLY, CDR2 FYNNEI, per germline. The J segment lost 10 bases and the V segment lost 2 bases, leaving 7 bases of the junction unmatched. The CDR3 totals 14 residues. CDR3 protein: CASSETSSGGRQYF. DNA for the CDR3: TGTGCCAGCAGTGAAACATCTAGCGGGGGCCGCCAGTACTTC.

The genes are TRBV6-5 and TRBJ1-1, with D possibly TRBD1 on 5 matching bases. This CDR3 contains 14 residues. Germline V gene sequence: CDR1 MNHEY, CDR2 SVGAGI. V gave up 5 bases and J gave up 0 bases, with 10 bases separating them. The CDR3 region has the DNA TGTGCCAGCAGTCGACAGAGAATGAACACTGAAGCTTTCTTT. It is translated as CASSRQRMNTEAFF.

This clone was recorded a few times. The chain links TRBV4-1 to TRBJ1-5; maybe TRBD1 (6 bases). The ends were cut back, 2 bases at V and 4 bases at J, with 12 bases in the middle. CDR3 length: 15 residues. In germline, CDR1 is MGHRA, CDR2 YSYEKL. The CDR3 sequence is CASSQLDRSNQPQHF. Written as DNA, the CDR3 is TGCGCCAGCAGCCAATTAGACAGGAGTAATCAGCCCCAGCATTTT.

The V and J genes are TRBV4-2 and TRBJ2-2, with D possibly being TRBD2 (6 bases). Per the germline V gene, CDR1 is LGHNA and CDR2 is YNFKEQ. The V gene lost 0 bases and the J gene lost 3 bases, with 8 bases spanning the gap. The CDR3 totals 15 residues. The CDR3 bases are TGTGCCAGCAGCCAAGATACGGGAGACACCGGGGAGCTGTTTTTT. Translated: CASSQDTGDTGELFF.